The 13 T cell receptor beta chains reported below all come from one sample, sequenced in a study of blood T cell repertoires in COVID-19 (dated by TCRdb to the early 2020s). Libraries came from the immunoSEQ multiplex PCR assay. TCRdb mirrors the immuneACCESS table, restricted to in-frame sequences. Some clones are absent from its copies; in checked studies, under half trace to an unresolved V gene, and the reason for the others is unknown. The sample yields some 370,000 clones; 83% were counted once. The ten top clones hold less than 6% of the sample. Sequencing was performed on PBMCs or T cells enriched from blood (not recorded which). The origin of the receptors is a woman between 50 and 59 years old who had recovered from COVID-19.

This clone was detected once. Within the sample, other DNA sequences also encode this same CDR3. CDR3 nucleotides: TGTGCCAGCAGCCTTACACAGGGTAGCAATCAGCCCCAGCATTTT. It yields the protein CASSLTQGSNQPQHF. The J gene is TRBJ1-5, the V gene TRBV7-2; weak D call: TRBD1 (6 bases). CDR1 is SGHTA and CDR2 is FQGNSA in the germline V gene. The V gene lost 5 bases and the J gene lost 0 bases, with 11 bases spanning the gap. CDR3 size: 15 residues. The full variable domain, its missing parts supplied by reference TRBV7-2 and TRBJ1-5, is GAGVSQSPSNKVTEKGKDVELRCDPISGHTALYWYRQSLGQGLEFLIYFQGNSAPDKSGLPSDRFSAERTGGSVSTLTIQRTQQEDSAVYLCASSLTQGSNQPQHFGDGTRLSIL.

This sequence joins TRBV18 and TRBJ2-5, with D perhaps matching TRBD1 (5 bases). V lost 8 bases and J lost 1, with 11 bases in between. This CDR3 has 13 amino acids. Germline CDR1 is KGHSH and CDR2 is LQKENI. The CDR3 nucleotides read TGTGCCAGCAAATCCAGGGTCCAAGAGACCCAGTACTTC. Translation gives CASKSRVQETQYF.

This chain uses TRBV20-1 with TRBJ1-2, with no clear D. The CDR3 is 11 amino acids. Germline V gene lookup returns CDR1 DFQATT and CDR2 SNEGSKA (reference sequence). Trimming shortened V by 4 bases and J by 7 bases, and 10 bases separated the two germline ends. The chain's CDR3 is CSAIRLSGYTF. In DNA form, the CDR3 reads TGCAGTGCTATTCGATTGAGTGGCTACACCTTC.

The chain recombines TRBV25-1 with TRBJ2-5; D possibly corresponds to TRBD1 (7 bases). The CDR3 is 14 amino acids. CDR1 is MGHDK, CDR2 SYGVNS, per germline. V dropped 7 bases and J dropped 4 bases, with 16 bases sitting between them. The CDR3 spells CASTRGQGGETQYF. CDR3 nucleotide sequence: TGTGCCAGCACCCGAGGGCAGGGGGGAGAGACCCAGTACTTC.

The chain carries TRBV12-3 or TRBV12-4 and TRBJ2-7, with 7 bases lining up with TRBD2. J was trimmed by 4 bases and V by 5 bases; bases with no gene match: 5. CDR3 length: 13 residues. CDR3 region: CASSPPGGYEQYF. In DNA, the CDR3 is TGTGCCAGCAGTCCCCCGGGAGGTTACGAGCAGTACTTC.

This clone was picked up one time. The chain has TRBV11-2 and TRBJ1-1; tentative D call: TRBD1 (6 bases). V shed 5 bases and J shed 1 base, with 11 bases lying between them. Germline V CDR1 and CDR2: SGHAT, FQNNGV. This CDR3 is 14 amino acids long. The CDR3 loop reads CASSRQATNTEAFF. CDR3 DNA sequence: TGTGCCAGCAGCCGACAGGCTACGAACACTGAAGCTTTCTTT. The whole variable domain, filled in from reference TRBV11-2 and TRBJ1-1, reads EAGVAQSPRYKIIEKRQSVAFWCNPISGHATLYWYQQILGQGPKLLIQFQNNGVVDDSQLPKDRFSAERLKGVDSTLKIQPAKLEDSAVYLCASSRQATNTEAFFGQGTRLTVV.

This chain links TRBV7-8 with TRBJ1-5; 7 bases map to TRBD1. Looked up from germline, CDR1 is SGHVS and CDR2 is FQNEAQ. The CDR3 is 14 residues long. The J segment lost 7 bases and the V segment lost 4 bases, leaving 7 bases of the junction unmatched. CDR3 nucleotide sequence: TGTGCCAGCAGCTCCGGGACAGTAAACCAGCCCCAGCATTTT. Protein: CASSSGTVNQPQHF.

The rearrangement uses TRBV15 and TRBJ1-2; 7 bases are a match to TRBD1. The length of the CDR3 is 13 residues. J gave up 4 bases and V 4 bases, and 3 bases lay outside the gene matches. In germline, CDR1 is LNHNV, CDR2 YYDKDF (reference sequence). For the CDR3, the DNA is TGTGCCACCAGCACCCGGGACAGCTATGGCTACACCTTC. The encoded protein is CATSTRDSYGYTF. The whole variable domain, filled in from reference TRBV15 and TRBJ1-2, reads DAMVIQNPRYQVTQFGKPVTLSCSQTLNHNVMYWYQQKSSQAPKLLFHYYDKDFNNEADTPDNFQSRRPNTSFCFLDIRSPGLGDTAMYLCATSTRDSYGYTFGSGTRLTVV.

J is TRBJ1-1 and V is TRBV28, with a possible D match to TRBD1 (6 bases). The CDR3 contains 16 residues. Trimming took 5 bases from V and 5 from J, leaving 21 bases between them. CDR1 MDHEN and CDR2 SYDVKM come from the germline V gene. CDR3 sequence reads: CASSPVTGSPRTEAFF. In nucleotides, the CDR3 is TGTGCCAGCAGTCCTGTAACAGGGAGCCCGAGGACTGAAGCTTTCTTT.

The chain uses TRBV7-9 and TRBJ1-2; D gene ambiguous. CDR3 length: 14 amino acids. The germline CDR1 and CDR2 sequences are SEHNR and FQNEAQ (reference sequence). V was pared by 5 bases and J by 8 bases, with 18 bases between. CDR3 nucleotide sequence: TGTGCCAGCAGCCGCCTCCCAGCGGATGTGGGCTACACCTTC. Translated: CASSRLPADVGYTF. Together with reference TRBV7-9 and TRBJ1-2, the CDR3 gives the full variable domain: DTGVSQNPRHKITKRGQNVTFRCDPISEHNRLYWYRQTLGQGPEFLTYFQNEAQLEKSRLLSDRFSAERPKGSFSTLEIQRTEQGDSAMYLCASSRLPADVGYTFGSGTRLTVV.

The count of this clone is one. The chain couples TRBV5-1 to TRBJ2-7; maybe TRBD1 (6 bases). V shed 4 bases and J shed 2 bases, with 7 bases lying between them. The CDR3 extends over 12 amino acids. CDR1 and CDR2 from the germline V gene are SGHRS and YFSETQ. CDR3 protein: CASSKGAYEQYF. CDR3 nucleotide sequence: TGCGCCAGCAGCAAGGGGGCCTACGAGCAGTACTTC.

This clone was observed a few times. This sequence joins TRBV7-2 and TRBJ1-5; no clear D. Germline assignment: CDR1 SGHTA and CDR2 FQGNSA. The V end was cut by 5 bases, the J end by 2 bases, with 13 bases between. CDR3 size: 15 residues. Here the CDR3 reads CASSPGGFRNQPQHF. CDR3 in DNA: TGTGCCAGCAGCCCAGGTGGGTTTCGCAATCAGCCCCAGCATTTT.

This clone has more than one count but fewer than ten. The rearrangement links TRBV29-1 to TRBJ1-2, with TRBD1 identical over 7 bases. This CDR3 spans 14 amino acids. CDR1 SQVTM and CDR2 ANQGSEA come from the germline V gene. J gave up 7 bases and V 5 bases, and 13 bases lay outside the gene matches. CDR3 sequence reads: CSVSPATGDRGYTF. Here the CDR3 DNA reads TGCAGCGTTTCCCCTGCCACAGGGGATCGTGGCTACACCTTC.